This T cell receptor beta chain was captured by sequencing in a study of blood T cell repertoires in COVID-19. Libraries were prepared by immunoSEQ multiplex PCR; TCRdb keeps only in-frame clonotypes and omits some of them. The sample contains around 260,000 clones, roughly 80% of which appear only once. This CDR3 region has 16 residues. V shed 6 bases and J shed 0 bases, with 12 bases lying between them. CDR1 is SEHNR and CDR2 is FQNEAQ in the germline V gene (reference sequence). J is TRBJ2-6 and V is TRBV7-9; possibly TRBD1 for D (6 bases). Sequencing input: peripheral blood. This clonotype was obtained from a man between 60 and 70 years old who had recovered from COVID-19. The CDR3 DNA reads as TGTGCCAGCAGGACAGGCGCAATCTCTGGGGCCAACGTCCTGACTTTC. It yields the protein CASRTGAISGANVLTF.